This T cell receptor beta chain comes out of a study of T cell responses to AZD1222 COVID-19 vaccine (dated by TCRdb to about 2021). Describing the broader study: A total of over 230 trial participants underwent TCR sequencing, of whom around 200 received two doses of AZD1222 and about 25 received two doses of the MenACWY control vaccine. Enrollment into the trials was organized by age into subgroups of 18-55, 56-69 and 70-plus years, and those subgroups contained approximately 160, 26 and 62 TCR-sequenced participants, respectively.

A word on this clone: The target of this receptor is not known. Base qualities are not provided; no much larger clone lies one nucleotide away.

Here is what the overall study found, with its caveats: Conclusions about previously exposed vaccinees are limited because only five to seven AZD1222 recipients were SARS-CoV-2 seropositive at baseline. Participants were mostly white British and included more females than males, and it was suggested by the authors that clonal diversity may have been underestimated. A significant rise in spike-specific TCR breadth and depth was observed after two AZD1222 doses relative to day 0 and relative to MenACWY recipients. Reportedly, almost half of the unique spike-specific TCRs recognized epitopes lying outside the regions that are mutated in the B.1.351 and B.1.1.7 variants. The 56-69-year group was small, and its depth increase did not reach significance, likely because of low power. Because no day 14 peak-response samples were available, the repertoires could be characterized only after the peak T cell response. Vaccine-associated CD4 TCRs spanned the whole spike protein, with dominant responses in regions 160-218 and 743-854.

The CDR1 and CDR2 encoded by the germline V gene are SGHRS and YFSETQ. V lost 0 bases and J lost 0 bases; the stretch between them is 12 bases long. Spanning cysteine to phenylalanine, the CDR3 consists of 16 amino acids. Only the CDR3 region is kept as DNA, spanning 48 bases read in frame from base 1. The CDR3 regions of human TCRbeta chains were analyzed by immunosequencing. The source study handled its data this way. TCRs in the repertoires were compared against a reference library of SARS-CoV-2-specific TCRs that had been generated with the MIRA antigen-specificity platform. Breadth meant the fraction of unique TCRs that were SARS-CoV-2-associated, whereas depth meant the fraction of total T cells that were SARS-CoV-2-associated. Using the MIRA data, every spike-specific TCR was mapped to the spike region that the TCR reacted to and assigned to either a CD4 or a CD8 class. Log10-transformed breadth and depth values were compared by one-way ANOVA with Sidak's multiple comparisons tests. Here the immuneACCESS table is served through TCRdb, limited to in-frame sequences with V and J called. Missing clones are a known gap in these copies; in checked studies unresolved V genes cover under half, and the rest lacks a known reason. D and trimming were read from the DNA, whereas the V and J calls and clone size are those reported in that table. This sample lists about 140,000 clones; 85% were detected once. Of the sample, around 8.3% is held by the ten largest clones.

In light of the paper, this sample's time point label describes: about 28 days (+/-7) after the second vaccine dose. According to the study, the label for this sample's treatment or condition signals: meningococcal conjugate vaccine given as trial control. Vaccinee samples were obtained from the UK trials COV001 and COV002, which included a single-blind randomized controlled phase 2/3 trial of AZD1222 (ChAdOx1 nCoV-19) in healthy adults. Trial participant PBMC samples were collected at day 0 and day 28 after the second dose for TCRbeta chain sequencing. Sequenced here: peripheral blood, sampled 28 days after the second dose of the MenACWY control vaccine. The sequence came from an adult who received the MenACWY meningococcal vaccine as a control. The rearrangement combines TRBV5-1 with TRBJ1-2; the D region possibly corresponds to TRBD1 (5 bases align). The CDR3 region reads CASSLANRNANYGYTF. At the DNA level, the sequence is TGCGCCAGCAGCTTGGCGAACAGGAATGCTAACTATGGCTACACCTTC.